Listed below are T cell receptor beta chains from one sample, sequenced in a study of cytotoxic CD8 clonotypes in ibrutinib-treated CLL. Method: immunoSEQ multiplex PCR; TCRdb's copy keeps in-frame clones and lacks some. This sample yields some 200,000 clones, of which over 55% are seen a single time; around 15% belongs to the top ten. The sample in question was PBMCs, obtained after 24 months of ibrutinib treatment. Receptors originate from a human donor with chronic lymphocytic leukemia. Each CDR3 is given without its conserved first and last residue. D genes are given only for firm matches.

v_call: TRBV5-4; d_call: .; cdr3_aa: ASSLNTGPYSNQPQH
v_call: TRBV6-1; d_call: .; cdr3_aa: ASSELGFGEKLF
v_call: TRBV9; d_call: TRBD1; cdr3_aa: ASSPDRAIFRYT
v_call: TRBV18; d_call: TRBD2; cdr3_aa: ASRSGRAYEQY
v_call: TRBV19; d_call: TRBD1; cdr3_aa: ASALERDRVGNEQF
v_call: TRBV4-3; d_call: .; cdr3_aa: ASSQDRRGFYGYT
v_call: TRBV28; d_call: .; cdr3_aa: ASSLREGRTDTQY
v_call: TRBV6-5; d_call: .; cdr3_aa: ASSYSQGQETQY
v_call: TRBV2; d_call: .; cdr3_aa: ASSEFSGWGQLF
v_call: TRBV18; d_call: .; cdr3_aa: ASSPSDGPNYGYT
v_call: TRBV4-2; d_call: TRBD2; cdr3_aa: ASSQEGFPITSGSYEQY
v_call: TRBV6-1; d_call: TRBD2; cdr3_aa: ASSEVSGRATDTQY
v_call: TRBV7-8; d_call: TRBD2; cdr3_aa: ASSLVLAGVYNEQF
v_call: TRBV4-3; d_call: .; cdr3_aa: ASSQELQLNYGYT
v_call: TRBV14; d_call: .; cdr3_aa: ASSPGLDGYGYT
v_call: TRBV25-1; d_call: .; cdr3_aa: ASSALTPTAEAF
v_call: TRBV11-2; d_call: .; cdr3_aa: ASSVDLDSNQPQH